These 19 T cell receptor delta chains share one sample of origin, sequenced in a study of γδ T cells in repeated Plasmodium falciparum infection. With CATT, TCRdb re-called clones from the multiplex PCR reads. The sample lists about 89,000 delta-chain clones, 1.4% occurring once. Gammadelta T cells were flow-sorted from PBMC into Vgamma9/Vdelta2+ and Vdelta2-negative populations for bulk analysis. The sample consisted of gamma-delta T cells from blood. The receptors stem from a pool of human donors (malaria-infected and uninfected, not separated).

This clone was counted at least ten times. As DNA, the CDR3 is TGTGCCTGTGACGGGGTGACCCAAGTGGGACTGGGGGATACGACAGATAAACTCATCTTT. Its translation: CACDGVTQVGLGDTTDKLIF. The chain joins TRDV2 to TRDJ1; TRDD3 matches at 13 bases. Germline V gives CDR1 GEAIGNYY, CDR2 EKD. The CDR3 has 20 amino acids. Trimming took 3 bases from V and 5 from J; bases not matched to a gene: 20.

This clone was counted a few times. TCRdb assigns this DNA the protein of a much larger clone, which departs from its translation at residue 8; this likely reflects a read error, and the protein shown comes from translating the DNA. The J gene is TRDJ1, the V gene TRDV1; 8 nucleotides agree with TRDD3. Matching the DNA to germline supplied the J gene, which TCRdb does not give. Per the germline V gene, CDR1 is TSWWSYY and CDR2 is QGS. The CDR3 totals 16 residues. The V segment lost 7 bases and the J segment 1 base; nucleotides outside the gene matches: 11. CDR3 sequence reads: CALATWGTFSTDKLIF. CDR3 nucleotide sequence: TGTGCTCTTGCCACCTGGGGGACCTTTTCCACCGATAAACTCATCTTT.

A word on this clone: The likely explanation is a read error, given a far larger clone one base away. The identical CDR3 is also encoded by other nucleotide sequences in the sample. CDR3 in DNA: TGTGCCTGTGCCACCGTCGCCTTACTGGGGTCCCATCCCCACACCGATAAGCTCATCTTT. Protein product: CACATVALLGSHPHTDKLIF. A V gene of TRDV2 was called, but no J gene was assigned; the table's D call, TRDD3, was not checked against the DNA. Germline loops: CDR1 GEAIGNYY, CDR2 EKD. The CDR3 contains 20 residues.

The sample holds a few counts of this clone. It differs at one base from a far larger clone, so likely a read error. The same CDR3 also results from other DNA sequences found in this sample. The chain couples TRDV2 to TRDJ1, with D unresolved. The CDR3 length is 13 residues. The germline gives CDR1 GEAIGNYY, CDR2 EKD. CDR3 nucleotide sequence: TGTGCCTGTGACACCGTCGAGACCGATAAGCTCATCTTT. Amino acids: CACDTVETDKLIF.

The table lists this clone with a few counts. The TCRdb protein, from a much larger clone, departs from this DNA's translation at residue 9, likely by read error; the protein shown derives from the DNA. This chain joins TRDV2 and TRDJ3, with a possible D match to TRDD3 (5 bases). TCRdb does not report a J gene; here it was assigned by matching the DNA to germline references. Deletions cut 1 base from V and 0 bases from J, with 21 bases between. Germline V gives CDR1 GEAIGNYY, CDR2 EKD. The CDR3 spans 21 residues. The CDR3 sequence: CACDTQESDGVHSWDTRQMFF. CDR3 coding DNA: TGTGCCTGTGACACGCAAGAGTCAGATGGGGTTCACTCCTGGGACACCCGACAGATGTTTTTC.

About this clone itself: TCRdb's listed protein matches a much larger clone and diverges from this DNA's translation at residue 3, likely through a read error; the protein shown comes from the DNA. CDR3 in amino acids: CAIPGDNYYTDKLIF. The CDR3 DNA follows: TGTGCCATTCCGGGTGACAATTACTACACCGATAAACTCATCTTT. The chain recombines TRDV3 with TRDJ1; D not resolved. This CDR3 has 15 residues. Germline V lookup: CDR1 TVYSNPD, CDR2 GDNSRS (reference sequence). The V and J ends lost 5 bases and 0 bases respectively, with 19 bases between them.

About this clone: The protein in TCRdb stems from a much larger clone and differs at residue 13 from this DNA's translation, likely a read error; here the protein is translated from the DNA. The rearrangement joins TRDV1 to TRDJ1; 7 nucleotides agree with TRDD3. V dropped 3 bases and J dropped 0; count of bases not matched to a gene: 16. This CDR3 comprises 19 residues. Per the germline V gene, CDR1 is TSWWSYY and CDR2 is QGS. CDR3: CALGDPEGGFEKHTDKLIF. CDR3 nucleotide sequence: TGTGCTCTTGGGGATCCAGAAGGGGGATTCGAGAAGCACACCGATAAACTCATCTTT.

This clone was observed at least ten times. The protein TCRdb lists belongs to a much larger clone and differs from this DNA's translation at residue 7, which points to a read error; the protein shown is made from the DNA. The chain employs TRDV3 and TRDJ1; 9 bases map to TRDD3. The V and J ends lost 5 bases and 5 bases, in that order; junction bases with no gene match: 18. The CDR3 length is 16 residues. Germline V gives CDR1 TVYSNPD, CDR2 GDNSRS (reference sequence). The CDR3 DNA is TGTGCCGTTTTTGGACTTCAGGGGGATACCCTTGATAAACTCATCTTT. Its translation: CAVFGLQGDTLDKLIF.

Only a few counts were recorded for this clone. A single base is all that separates this from a far larger clone, so a read error is likely. Other DNA sequences in the sample encode the same CDR3. The V and J genes are TRDV1 and TRDJ1; TRDD3 is a possible D gene (5 bases). The J gene comes from matching the DNA to germline here; TCRdb lacks it. The CDR3 contains 14 residues. The germline V gene has CDR1 TSWWSYY and CDR2 QGS. CDR3: CALGERMYTDKLIF. DNA for the CDR3: TGCGCTCTTGGGGAACGGATGTACACCGATAAACTCATCTTT.

In this sample, this clone turned up many times. The DNA of the CDR3 is TGTGCTCTTGGGGAACGGGCTGGGGGATTTGGAGCCGATAAACTCATCTTT. Translated, it gives CALGERAGGFGADKLIF. This sequence joins TRDV1 and TRDJ1, with 9 bases lining up with TRDD3. The J gene is not listed in TCRdb, so it was assigned here from a DNA match to germline. Germline CDR1 and CDR2: TSWWSYY and QGS. J lost 3 bases, V lost 1 base, and 9 bases had no gene match. This CDR3 is built from 17 residues.

Only a few counts were recorded for this clone. A far larger clone is one nucleotide away, so this likely arose from a read error. Other DNA sequences of this sample code for an identical CDR3. The V gene reported is TRDV2; the J gene is uncalled; the tabulated D call, TRDD3, remains unverified against the DNA. The CDR3 runs 18 residues. Per the germline V gene, CDR1 is GEAIGNYY and CDR2 is EKD. As DNA, the CDR3 is TGTGCCTGTGACACCGGGGACTACCTGGGGGTCACACCAGCACAGCTCTTCTTT. Its translation is CACDTGDYLGVTPAQLFF.

As regards this clone: The mismatch at residue 10 between this DNA's translation and the TCRdb protein of a much larger clone likely reflects a read error; the protein shown is translated from the DNA. The chain has TRDV1 and TRDJ1; TRDD3 is a possible D gene (6 bases). CDR1 TSWWSYY and CDR2 QGS come from the germline V gene. The length of the CDR3 is 19 residues. V dropped 0 bases and J dropped 3 bases, with 23 bases sitting between them. The CDR3 here is CALGELDPGRWGGADKLIF. CDR3 DNA sequence: TGTGCTCTTGGGGAACTAGACCCAGGCCGCTGGGGAGGGGCCGATAAACTCATCTTT.

This clone was counted between two and nine times. TCRdb's protein for this DNA is that of a much larger clone and differs from the translation at residue 6, likely a read error; the protein shown is the DNA translation. The chain combines TRDV1 with TRDJ1, with 7 bases lining up with TRDD2. TCRdb offers no J gene call, so here the DNA was matched to germline to obtain one. The CDR3 covers 19 residues. CDR1 is TSWWSYY and CDR2 is QGS in the germline V gene. V lost 1 base, J lost 8 bases, and 22 bases stayed unmatched. In DNA, the CDR3 is TGTGCTCTTGGGGAACCCCGACCCGTTCCTACGGGCTGGGCGATGAAACTCATCTTT. Amino acids: CALGEPRPVPTGWAMKLIF.

Of note for this clone: This probably arose from a read error, given a far larger clone one base away. Within the sample, other DNA sequences also encode this same CDR3. The CDR3 coding sequence is TGTGCTCTTGGGGAGCTGACTTCCTTCAGGGGGATATATGCCGATAAACTCATCTTT. It codes for CALGELTSFRGIYADKLIF. This chain links TRDV1 with TRDJ1; 8 nucleotides align to TRDD3. The J gene was missing in TCRdb and was found by matching the end of the DNA to germline. CDR1 and CDR2 (germline): TSWWSYY, QGS. Trimming removed 3 bases from V and 3 bases from J; junction bases left unmatched: 18. CDR3 size: 19 residues.

With regard to this clone: A read error likely explains why the TCRdb protein, taken from a much larger clone, differs from this DNA's translation at residue 20; the protein shown is translated from the DNA. The V gene is TRDV1; the J gene was not called; TRDD3 is the table's D call and was not checked against the DNA. The CDR3 totals 21 residues. Germline-derived CDR1 and CDR2 are TSWWSYY and QGS. CDR3 sequence: CALGNSGYWGIRVLYTDKLTF. As DNA, the CDR3 is TGTGCTCTTGGGAATTCAGGGTACTGGGGGATACGCGTCCTGTACACCGATAAACTCACCTTT.

To note about this clone: This probably arose from a read error, given a far larger clone one base away. Other DNA sequences of this sample code for an identical CDR3. The gene calls are TRDV1 and TRDJ1; 11 bases agree with TRDD3. Here the J gene was assigned by germline matching of the DNA, as TCRdb has none. Trimming at V came to 1 base and at J to 5 bases, leaving 18 bases not matched to a gene. In germline, CDR1 is TSWWSYY, CDR2 QGS. The CDR3 is 20 amino acids. CDR3 in amino acids: CALGEQALPRNWGIADKLIF. CDR3 DNA: TGTGCTCTTGGGGAACAGGCCCTTCCGCGAAACTGGGGGATAGCTGATAAACTCATCTTT.

This clone was counted between two and nine times. The mismatch at residue 4 between this DNA's translation and the TCRdb protein of a much larger clone likely reflects a read error; the protein shown is translated from the DNA. This chain connects TRDV2 to TRDJ1; 8 bases align to TRDD3. The J gene, left out of TCRdb, was set here by checking the DNA against germline. The germline CDR1 and CDR2 sequences are GEAIGNYY and EKD. V trimming: 6 bases; J trimming: 0 bases; junction bases outside the gene matches: 11. This CDR3 has 16 amino acids. The CDR3 region is CACNRGGITYTDKLIF. Here the CDR3 DNA reads TGTGCCTGTAACAGAGGGGGGATAACGTACACCGATAAACTCATCTTT.

On this clone: This likely came from a read error, as a far larger clone is one base away. Different DNA sequences within this sample yield the same CDR3. The CDR3 DNA is TGTGCTCTTGGGGAAGATAGAAGAATCGTACTGGGGGATACGCTCCGATACACCGATAAACTCATCTTT. This encodes CALGEDRRIVLGDTLRYTDKLIF. The chain has TRDV1 and TRDJ1, with 13 bases fitting TRDD3. Germline matching of the DNA provided the J gene here, since TCRdb leaves it blank. The germline V gene has CDR1 TSWWSYY and CDR2 QGS. The CDR3 totals 23 residues. The J segment lost 0 bases and the V segment lost 2 bases, leaving 21 bases of the junction unmatched.

By share of the sample, this clone is medium-sized (0.01 to 0.1%). The same CDR3 is also encoded by other DNA sequences in this sample. The V gene is TRDV1, the J gene TRDJ1, with D unclear. The CDR3 covers 16 residues. Germline values: CDR1 TSWWSYY, CDR2 QGS. Deletions cut 8 bases from V and 3 bases from J, with 22 bases between. The CDR3 DNA is TGTGCTCTTCTGACCGCAACAAGGAGTTCGGCCGATAAACTCATCTTT. Its translation is CALLTATRSSADKLIF.